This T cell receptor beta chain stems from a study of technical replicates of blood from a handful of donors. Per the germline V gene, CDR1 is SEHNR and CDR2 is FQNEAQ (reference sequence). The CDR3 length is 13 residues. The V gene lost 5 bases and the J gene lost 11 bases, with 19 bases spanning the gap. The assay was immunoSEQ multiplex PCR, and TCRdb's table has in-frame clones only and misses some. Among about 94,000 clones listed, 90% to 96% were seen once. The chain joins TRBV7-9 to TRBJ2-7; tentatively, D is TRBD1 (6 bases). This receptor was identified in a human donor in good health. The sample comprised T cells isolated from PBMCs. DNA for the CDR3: TGTGCCAGCAGCCTAGGAACAGGGACCTGGGAGTACTTC. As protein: CASSLGTGTWEYF. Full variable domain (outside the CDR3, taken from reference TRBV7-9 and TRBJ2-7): DTGVSQNPRHKITKRGQNVTFRCDPISEHNRLYWYRQTLGQGPEFLTYFQNEAQLEKSRLLSDRFSAERPKGSFSTLEIQRTEQGDSAMYLCASSLGTGTWEYFGPGTRLTVT.